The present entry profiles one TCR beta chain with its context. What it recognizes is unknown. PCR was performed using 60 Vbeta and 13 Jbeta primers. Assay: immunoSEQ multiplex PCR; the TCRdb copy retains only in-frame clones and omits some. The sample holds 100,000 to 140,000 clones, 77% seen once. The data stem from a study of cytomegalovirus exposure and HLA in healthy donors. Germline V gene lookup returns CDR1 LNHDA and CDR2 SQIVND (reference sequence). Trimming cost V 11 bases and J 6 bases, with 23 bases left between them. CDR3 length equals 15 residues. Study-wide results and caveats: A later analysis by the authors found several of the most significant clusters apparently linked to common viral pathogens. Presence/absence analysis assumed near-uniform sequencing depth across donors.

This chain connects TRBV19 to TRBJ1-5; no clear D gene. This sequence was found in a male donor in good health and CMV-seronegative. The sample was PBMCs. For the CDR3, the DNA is TGTGCCGTAGGTCCGCGGGGTGCGCTGGGTCAGCCCCAGCATTTT. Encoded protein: CAVGPRGALGQPQHF.